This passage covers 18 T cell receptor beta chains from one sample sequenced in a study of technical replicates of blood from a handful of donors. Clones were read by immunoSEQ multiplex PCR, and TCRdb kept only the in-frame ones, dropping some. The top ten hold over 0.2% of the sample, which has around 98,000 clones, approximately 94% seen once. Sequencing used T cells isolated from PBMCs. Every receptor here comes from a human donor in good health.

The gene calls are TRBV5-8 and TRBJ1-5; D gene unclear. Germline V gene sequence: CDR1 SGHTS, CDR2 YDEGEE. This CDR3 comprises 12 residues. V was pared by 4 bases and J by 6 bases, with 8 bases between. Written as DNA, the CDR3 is TGTGCCAGCAGCCTGACAACTCAGCCCCAGCATTTT. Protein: CASSLTTQPQHF.

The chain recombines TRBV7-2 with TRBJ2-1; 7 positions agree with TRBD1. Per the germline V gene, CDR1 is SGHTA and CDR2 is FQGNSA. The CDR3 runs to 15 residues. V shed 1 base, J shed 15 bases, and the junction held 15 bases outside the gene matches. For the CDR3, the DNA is TGTGCCAGCAGCTTAGAAGGCAGGGGGAGATTTAGGCGGTTCTTC. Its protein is CASSLEGRGRFRRFF. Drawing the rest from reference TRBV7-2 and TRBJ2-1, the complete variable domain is GAGVSQSPSNKVTEKGKDVELRCDPISGHTALYWYRQSLGQGLEFLIYFQGNSAPDKSGLPSDRFSAERTGGSVSTLTIQRTQQEDSAVYLCASSLEGRGRFRRFFGPGTRLTVL.

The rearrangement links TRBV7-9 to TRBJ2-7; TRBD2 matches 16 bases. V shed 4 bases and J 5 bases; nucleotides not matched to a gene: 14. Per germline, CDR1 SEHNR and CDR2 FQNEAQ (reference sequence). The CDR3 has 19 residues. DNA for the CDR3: TGTGCCAGCAGCTACCTTCCGGGACTAGCGGGAGGGCCGTACCACGAGCAGTACTTC. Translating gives CASSYLPGLAGGPYHEQYF.

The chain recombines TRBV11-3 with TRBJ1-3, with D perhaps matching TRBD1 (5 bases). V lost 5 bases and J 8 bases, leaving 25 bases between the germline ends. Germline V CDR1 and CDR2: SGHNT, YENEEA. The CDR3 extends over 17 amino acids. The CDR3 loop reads CASSPRGSAGTRHTIYF. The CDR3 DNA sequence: TGTGCCAGCAGCCCTCGAGGGTCCGCGGGGACCCGTCACACCATATATTTT.

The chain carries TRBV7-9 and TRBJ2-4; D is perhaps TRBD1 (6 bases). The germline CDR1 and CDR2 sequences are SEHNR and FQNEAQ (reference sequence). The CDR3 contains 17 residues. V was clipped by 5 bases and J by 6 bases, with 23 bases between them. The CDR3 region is CASSQIQGSPTLNIQYF. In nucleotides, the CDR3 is TGTGCCAGCAGCCAAATACAGGGTAGCCCAACCCTAAACATTCAGTACTTC.

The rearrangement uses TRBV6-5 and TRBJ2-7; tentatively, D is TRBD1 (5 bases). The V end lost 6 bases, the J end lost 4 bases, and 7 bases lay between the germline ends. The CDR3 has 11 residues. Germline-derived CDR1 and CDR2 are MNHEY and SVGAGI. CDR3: CASRAGYEQYF. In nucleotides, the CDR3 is TGTGCCAGCAGGGCAGGGTACGAGCAGTACTTC.

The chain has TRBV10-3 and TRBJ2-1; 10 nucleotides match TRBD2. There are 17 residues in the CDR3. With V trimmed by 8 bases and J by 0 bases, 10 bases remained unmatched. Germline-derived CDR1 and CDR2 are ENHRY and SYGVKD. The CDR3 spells CAIGERLAGDSYNEQFF. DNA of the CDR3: TGTGCCATCGGAGAGAGACTAGCGGGTGACTCCTACAATGAGCAGTTCTTC.

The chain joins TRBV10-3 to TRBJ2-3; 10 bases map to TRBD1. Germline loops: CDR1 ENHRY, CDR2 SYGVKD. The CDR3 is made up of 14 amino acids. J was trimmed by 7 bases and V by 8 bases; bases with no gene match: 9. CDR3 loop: CAIQWGQGRNTQYF. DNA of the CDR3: TGTGCCATCCAGTGGGGACAGGGGCGAAATACGCAGTATTTT.

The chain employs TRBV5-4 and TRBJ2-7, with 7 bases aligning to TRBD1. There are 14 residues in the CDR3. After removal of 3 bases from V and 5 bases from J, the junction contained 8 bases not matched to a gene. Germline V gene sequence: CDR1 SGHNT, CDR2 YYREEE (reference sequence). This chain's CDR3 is CASSSVRGQNEQYF. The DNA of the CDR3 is TGTGCCAGCAGCTCGGTCCGGGGACAGAACGAGCAGTACTTC. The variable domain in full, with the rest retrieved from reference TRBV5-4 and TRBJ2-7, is ETGVTQSPTHLIKTRGQQVTLRCSSQSGHNTVSWYQQALGQGPQFIFQYYREEENGRGNFPPRFSGLQFPNYSSELNVNALELDDSALYLCASSSVRGQNEQYFGPGTRLTVT.

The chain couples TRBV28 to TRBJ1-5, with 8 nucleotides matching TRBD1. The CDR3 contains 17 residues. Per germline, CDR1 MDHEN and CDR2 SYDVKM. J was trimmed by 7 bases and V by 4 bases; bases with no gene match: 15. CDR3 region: CASSSLDRVGGYQPQHF. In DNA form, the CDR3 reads TGTGCCAGCAGTTCCCTGGACAGGGTTGGGGGTTACCAGCCCCAGCATTTT.

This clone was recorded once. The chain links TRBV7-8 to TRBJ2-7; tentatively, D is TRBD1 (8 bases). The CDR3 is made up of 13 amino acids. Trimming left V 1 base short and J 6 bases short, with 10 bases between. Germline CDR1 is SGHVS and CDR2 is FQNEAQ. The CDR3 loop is CASSLDRGGEQYF. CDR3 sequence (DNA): TGTGCCAGCAGCTTAGACAGGGGGGGCGAGCAGTACTTC.

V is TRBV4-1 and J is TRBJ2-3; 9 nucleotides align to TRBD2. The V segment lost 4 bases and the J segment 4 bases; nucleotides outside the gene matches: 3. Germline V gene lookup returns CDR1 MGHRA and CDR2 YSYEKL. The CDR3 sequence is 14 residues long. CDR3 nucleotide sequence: TGCGCCAGCAGCCTGGCGGGGGGGGCAGATACGCAGTATTTT. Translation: CASSLAGGADTQYF.

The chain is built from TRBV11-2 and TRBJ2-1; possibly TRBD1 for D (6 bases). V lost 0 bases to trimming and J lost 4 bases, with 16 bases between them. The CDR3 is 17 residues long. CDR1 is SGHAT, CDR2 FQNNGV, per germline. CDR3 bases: TGTGCCAGCAGCTTAGAAGCCAACAGGGTGCTATACAATGAGCAGTTCTTC. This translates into CASSLEANRVLYNEQFF. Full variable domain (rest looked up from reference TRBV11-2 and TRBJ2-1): EAGVAQSPRYKIIEKRQSVAFWCNPISGHATLYWYQQILGQGPKLLIQFQNNGVVDDSQLPKDRFSAERLKGVDSTLKIQPAKLEDSAVYLCASSLEANRVLYNEQFFGPGTRLTVL.

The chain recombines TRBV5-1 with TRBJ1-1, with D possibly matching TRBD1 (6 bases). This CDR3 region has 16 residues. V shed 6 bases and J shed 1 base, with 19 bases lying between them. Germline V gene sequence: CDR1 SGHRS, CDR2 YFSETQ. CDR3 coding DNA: TGCGCCAGCAAATACAGGGCCCCCTCTCCGAACACTGAAGCTTTCTTT. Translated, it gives CASKYRAPSPNTEAFF. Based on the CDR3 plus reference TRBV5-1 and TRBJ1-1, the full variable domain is KAGVTQTPRYLIKTRGQQVTLSCSPISGHRSVSWYQQTPGQGLQFLFEYFSETQRNKGNFPGRFSGRQFSNSRSEMNVSTLELGDSALYLCASKYRAPSPNTEAFFGQGTRLTVV.

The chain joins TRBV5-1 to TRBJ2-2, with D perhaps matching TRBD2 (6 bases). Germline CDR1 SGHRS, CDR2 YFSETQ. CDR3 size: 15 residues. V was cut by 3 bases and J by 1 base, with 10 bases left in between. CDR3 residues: CASSWDWGNTGELFF. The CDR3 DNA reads TGCGCCAGCAGCTGGGACTGGGGGAACACCGGGGAGCTGTTTTTT. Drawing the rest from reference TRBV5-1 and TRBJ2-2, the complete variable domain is KAGVTQTPRYLIKTRGQQVTLSCSPISGHRSVSWYQQTPGQGLQFLFEYFSETQRNKGNFPGRFSGRQFSNSRSEMNVSTLELGDSALYLCASSWDWGNTGELFFGEGSRLTVL.

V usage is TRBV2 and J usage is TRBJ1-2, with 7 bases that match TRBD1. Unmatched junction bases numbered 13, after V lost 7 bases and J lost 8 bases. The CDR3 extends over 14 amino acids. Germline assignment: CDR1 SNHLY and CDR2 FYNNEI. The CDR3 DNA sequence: TGTGCCAGCAAGGGCACAGGGGCCTATTGGGGCTACACCTTC. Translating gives CASKGTGAYWGYTF.

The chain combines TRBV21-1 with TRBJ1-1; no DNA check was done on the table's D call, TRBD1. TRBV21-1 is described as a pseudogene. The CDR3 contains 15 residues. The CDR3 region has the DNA TGTGCCAGCAGCATAGGGGCTGGGGCCGGCACTGAAGCTTTCTTT. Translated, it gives CASSIGAGAGTEAFF.

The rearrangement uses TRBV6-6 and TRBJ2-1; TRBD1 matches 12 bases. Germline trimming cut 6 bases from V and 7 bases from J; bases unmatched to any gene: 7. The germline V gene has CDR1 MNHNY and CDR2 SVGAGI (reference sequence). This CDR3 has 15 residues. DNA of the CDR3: TGTGCCAGCAGCCCCGGGACAGGGGGCAAGAATGAGCAGTTCTTC. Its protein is CASSPGTGGKNEQFF.